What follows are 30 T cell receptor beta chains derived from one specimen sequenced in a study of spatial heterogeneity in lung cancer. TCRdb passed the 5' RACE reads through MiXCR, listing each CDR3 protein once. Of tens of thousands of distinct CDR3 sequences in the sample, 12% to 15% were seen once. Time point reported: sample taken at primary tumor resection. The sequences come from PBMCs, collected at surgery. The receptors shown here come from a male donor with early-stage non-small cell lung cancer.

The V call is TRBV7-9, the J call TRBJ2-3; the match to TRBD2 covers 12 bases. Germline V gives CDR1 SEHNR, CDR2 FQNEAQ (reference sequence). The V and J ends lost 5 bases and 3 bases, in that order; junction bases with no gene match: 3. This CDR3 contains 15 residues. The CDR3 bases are TGTGCCAGCAGCCTGACTAGCGGGAGAACAGATACGCAGTATTTT. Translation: CASSLTSGRTDTQYF.

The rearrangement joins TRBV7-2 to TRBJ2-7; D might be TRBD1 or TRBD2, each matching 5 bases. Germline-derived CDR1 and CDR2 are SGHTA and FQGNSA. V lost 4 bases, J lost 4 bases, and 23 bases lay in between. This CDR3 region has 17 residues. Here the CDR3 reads CASSSPEGLSSVYEQYF. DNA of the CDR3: TGTGCCAGCAGCTCCCCAGAGGGGTTATCTTCCGTTTACGAGCAGTACTTC.

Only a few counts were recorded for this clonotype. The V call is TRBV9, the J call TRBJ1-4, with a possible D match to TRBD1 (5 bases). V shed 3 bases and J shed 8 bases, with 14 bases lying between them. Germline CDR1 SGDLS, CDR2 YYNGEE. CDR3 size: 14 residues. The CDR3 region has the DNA TGTGCCAGCAGCGCCGGGACGGAGGGCGAAAAACTGTTTTTT. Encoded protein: CASSAGTEGEKLFF.

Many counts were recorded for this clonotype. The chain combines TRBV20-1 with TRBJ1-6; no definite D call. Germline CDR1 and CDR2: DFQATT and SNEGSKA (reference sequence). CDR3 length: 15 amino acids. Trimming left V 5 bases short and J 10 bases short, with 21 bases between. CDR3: CSASVPAVAVSPLHF. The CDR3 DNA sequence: TGCAGTGCTTCAGTCCCGGCAGTAGCTGTCTCACCCCTCCACTTT.

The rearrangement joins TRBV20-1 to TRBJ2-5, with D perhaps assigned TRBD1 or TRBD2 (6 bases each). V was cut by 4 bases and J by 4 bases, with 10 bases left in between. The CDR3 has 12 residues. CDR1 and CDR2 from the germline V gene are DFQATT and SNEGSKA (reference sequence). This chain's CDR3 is CSAKGGGETQYF. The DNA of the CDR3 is TGCAGTGCTAAGGGGGGCGGAGAGACCCAGTACTTC.

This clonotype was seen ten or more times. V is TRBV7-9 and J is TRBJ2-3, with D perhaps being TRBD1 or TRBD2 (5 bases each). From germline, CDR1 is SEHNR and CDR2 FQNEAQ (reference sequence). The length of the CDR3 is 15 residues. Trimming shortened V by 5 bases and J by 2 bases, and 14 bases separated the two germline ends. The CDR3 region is CASSPGTADTDTQYF. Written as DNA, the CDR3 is TGTGCCAGCAGCCCCGGGACCGCCGACACAGATACGCAGTATTTT.

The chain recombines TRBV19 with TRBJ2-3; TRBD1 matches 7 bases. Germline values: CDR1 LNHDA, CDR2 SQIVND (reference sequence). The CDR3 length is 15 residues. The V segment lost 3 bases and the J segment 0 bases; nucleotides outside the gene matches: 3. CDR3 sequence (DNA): TGTGCCAGTAGTATCCGGACAGGCAGCACAGATACGCAGTATTTT. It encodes CASSIRTGSTDTQYF.

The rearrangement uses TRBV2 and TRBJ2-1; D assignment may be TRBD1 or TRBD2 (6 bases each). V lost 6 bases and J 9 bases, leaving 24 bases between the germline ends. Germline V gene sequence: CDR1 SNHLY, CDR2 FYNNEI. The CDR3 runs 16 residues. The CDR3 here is CASRSRGNRQVAEQFF. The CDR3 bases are TGTGCCAGCAGGTCCCGGGGGAATCGACAGGTTGCTGAGCAGTTCTTC. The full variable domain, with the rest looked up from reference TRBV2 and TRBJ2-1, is EPEVTQTPSHQVTQMGQEVILRCVPISNHLYFYWYRQILGQKVEFLVSFYNNEISEKSEIFDDQFSVERPDGSNFTLKIRSTKLEDSAMYFCASRSRGNRQVAEQFFGPGTRLTVL.

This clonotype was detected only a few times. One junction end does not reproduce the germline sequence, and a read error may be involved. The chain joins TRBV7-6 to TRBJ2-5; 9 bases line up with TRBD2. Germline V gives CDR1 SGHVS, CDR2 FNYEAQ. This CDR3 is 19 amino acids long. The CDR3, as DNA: TGTGCCAGCGGCTTAGCGCGCGCGGGGGGGCCCTTTGAGAGGAGGGCCCAGTACTTC. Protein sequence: CASGLARAGGPFERRAQYF. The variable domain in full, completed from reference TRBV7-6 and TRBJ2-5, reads GAGVSQSPRYKVTKRGQDVALRCDPISGHVSLYWYRQALGQGPEFLTYFNYEAQQDKSGLPNDRFSAERPEGSISTLTIQRTEQRDSAMYRCASGLARAGGPFERRAQYFGPGTRLLVL.

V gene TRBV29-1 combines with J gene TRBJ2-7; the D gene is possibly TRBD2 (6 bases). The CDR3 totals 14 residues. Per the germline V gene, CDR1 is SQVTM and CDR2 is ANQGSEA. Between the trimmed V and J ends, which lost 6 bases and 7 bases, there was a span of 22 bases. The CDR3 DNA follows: TGCAGCGTGGAGGGGATTCCGGGGACGTTGGAGCAGTACTTC. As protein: CSVEGIPGTLEQYF.

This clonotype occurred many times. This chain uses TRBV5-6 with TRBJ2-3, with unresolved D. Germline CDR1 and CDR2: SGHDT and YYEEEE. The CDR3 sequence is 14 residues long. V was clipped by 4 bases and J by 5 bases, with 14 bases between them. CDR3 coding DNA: TGTGCCAGCAGCCCCGTCCTATTGGTAGATACGCAGTATTTT. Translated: CASSPVLLVDTQYF.

The CDR3 loop is CSARDPRGSNQPQHF. The CDR3 bases are TGCAGTGCTAGAGATCCCAGGGGTAGCAATCAGCCCCAGCATTTT. V gene TRBV20-1 combines with J gene TRBJ1-5; weak D call: TRBD1 (6 bases). Per germline, CDR1 DFQATT and CDR2 SNEGSKA (reference sequence). CDR3 length: 15 residues. V lost 0 bases, J lost 0 bases, and 9 bases lay in between.

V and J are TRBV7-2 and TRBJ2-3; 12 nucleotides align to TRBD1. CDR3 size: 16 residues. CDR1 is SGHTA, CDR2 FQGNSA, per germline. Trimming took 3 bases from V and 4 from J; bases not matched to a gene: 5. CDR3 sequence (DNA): TGTGCCAGCAGCTTGGATGGGACAGGGGGCGCAGATACGCAGTATTTT. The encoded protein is CASSLDGTGGADTQYF.

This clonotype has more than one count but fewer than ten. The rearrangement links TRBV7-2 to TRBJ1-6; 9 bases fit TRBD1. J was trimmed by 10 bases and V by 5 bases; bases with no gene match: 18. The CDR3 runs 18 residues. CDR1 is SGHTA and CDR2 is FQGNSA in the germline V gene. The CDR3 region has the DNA TGTGCCAGCAGCCCTCCCCCGACAGGGGGTCCAAGGCGGTCACCCCTCCACTTT. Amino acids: CASSPPPTGGPRRSPLHF.

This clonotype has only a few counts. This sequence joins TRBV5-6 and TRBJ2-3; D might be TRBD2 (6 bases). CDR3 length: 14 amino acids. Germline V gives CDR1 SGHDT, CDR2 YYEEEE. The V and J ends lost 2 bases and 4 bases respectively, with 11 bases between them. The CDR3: CASSFSGGADTQYF. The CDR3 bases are TGTGCCAGCAGCTTCTCTGGAGGGGCAGATACGCAGTATTTT.

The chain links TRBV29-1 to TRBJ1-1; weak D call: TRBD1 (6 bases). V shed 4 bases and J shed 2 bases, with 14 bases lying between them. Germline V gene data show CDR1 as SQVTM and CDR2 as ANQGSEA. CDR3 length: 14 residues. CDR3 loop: CSVGLLDSNTEAFF. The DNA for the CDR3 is TGCAGCGTTGGCCTCCTGGACAGTAACACTGAAGCTTTCTTT.

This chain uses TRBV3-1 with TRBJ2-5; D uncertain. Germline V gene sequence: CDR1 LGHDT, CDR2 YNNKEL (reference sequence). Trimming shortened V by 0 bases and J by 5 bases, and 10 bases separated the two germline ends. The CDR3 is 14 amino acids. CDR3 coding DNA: TGTGCCAGCAGCCAAGATTGGGCCTCGGAGACCCAGTACTTC. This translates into CASSQDWASETQYF.

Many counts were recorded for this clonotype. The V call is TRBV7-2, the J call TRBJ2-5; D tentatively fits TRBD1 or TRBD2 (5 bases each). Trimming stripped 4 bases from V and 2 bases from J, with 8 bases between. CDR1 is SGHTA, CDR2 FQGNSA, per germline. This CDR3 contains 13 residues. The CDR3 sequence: CASSSGPQETQYF. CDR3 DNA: TGTGCCAGCAGCTCGGGACCGCAAGAGACCCAGTACTTC.

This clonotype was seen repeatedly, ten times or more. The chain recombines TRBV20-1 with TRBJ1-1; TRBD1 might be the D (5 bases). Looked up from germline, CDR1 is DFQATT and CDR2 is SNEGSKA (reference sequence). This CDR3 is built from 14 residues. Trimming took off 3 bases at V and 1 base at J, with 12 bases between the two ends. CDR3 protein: CSARGGGANTEAFF. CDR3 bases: TGCAGTGCTAGGGGGGGAGGTGCGAACACTGAAGCTTTCTTT.

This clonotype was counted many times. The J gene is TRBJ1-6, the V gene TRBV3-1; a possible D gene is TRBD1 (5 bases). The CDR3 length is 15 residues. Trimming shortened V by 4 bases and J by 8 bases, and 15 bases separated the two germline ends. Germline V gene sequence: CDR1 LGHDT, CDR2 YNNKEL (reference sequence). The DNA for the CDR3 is TGTGCCAGCAGCCGGGGGGAAAACGGGGATTCACCCCTCCACTTT. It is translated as CASSRGENGDSPLHF.

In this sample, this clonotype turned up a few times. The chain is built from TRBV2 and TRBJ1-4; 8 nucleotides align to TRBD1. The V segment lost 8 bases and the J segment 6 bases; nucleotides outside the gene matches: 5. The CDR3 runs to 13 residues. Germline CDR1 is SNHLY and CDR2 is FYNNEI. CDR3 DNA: TGTGCCAGCGGGGGACAGGTTCATGAAAAACTGTTTTTT. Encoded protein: CASGGQVHEKLFF.

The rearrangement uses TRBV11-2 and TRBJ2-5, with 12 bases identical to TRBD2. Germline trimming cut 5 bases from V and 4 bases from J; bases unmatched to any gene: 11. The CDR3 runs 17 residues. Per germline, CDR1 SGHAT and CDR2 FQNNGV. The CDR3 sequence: CASSMPTSGSLRETQYF. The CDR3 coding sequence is TGTGCCAGCAGCATGCCGACTAGCGGGAGTTTGAGAGAGACCCAGTACTTC. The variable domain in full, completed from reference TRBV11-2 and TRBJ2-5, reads EAGVAQSPRYKIIEKRQSVAFWCNPISGHATLYWYQQILGQGPKLLIQFQNNGVVDDSQLPKDRFSAERLKGVDSTLKIQPAKLEDSAVYLCASSMPTSGSLRETQYFGPGTRLLVL.

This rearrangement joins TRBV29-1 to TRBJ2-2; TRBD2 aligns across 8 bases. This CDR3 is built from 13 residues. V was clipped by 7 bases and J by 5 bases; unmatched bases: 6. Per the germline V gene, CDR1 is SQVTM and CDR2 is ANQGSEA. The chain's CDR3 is CSALAGWTGELFF. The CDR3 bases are TGCAGCGCCTTAGCGGGATGGACCGGGGAGCTGTTTTTT.

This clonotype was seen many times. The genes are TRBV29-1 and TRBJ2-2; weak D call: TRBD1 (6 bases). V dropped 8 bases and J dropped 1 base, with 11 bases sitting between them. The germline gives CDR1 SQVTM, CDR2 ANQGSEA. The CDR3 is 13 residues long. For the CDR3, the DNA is TGCAGCTACACACAGGGGAACACCGGGGAGCTGTTTTTT. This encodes CSYTQGNTGELFF.

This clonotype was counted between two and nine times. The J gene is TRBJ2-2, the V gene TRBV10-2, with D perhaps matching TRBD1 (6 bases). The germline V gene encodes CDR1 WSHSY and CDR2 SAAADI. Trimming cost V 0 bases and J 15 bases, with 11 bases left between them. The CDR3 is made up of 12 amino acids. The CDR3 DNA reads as TGCGCCAGCAGTGAGTCGAGAGGGGGTTTGTTTTTT. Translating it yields CASSESRGGLFF.

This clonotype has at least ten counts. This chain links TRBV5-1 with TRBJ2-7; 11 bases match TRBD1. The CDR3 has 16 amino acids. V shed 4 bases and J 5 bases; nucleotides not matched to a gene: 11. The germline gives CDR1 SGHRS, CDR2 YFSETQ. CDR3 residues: CASSGGRTGGMNEQYF. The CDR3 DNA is TGCGCCAGCAGCGGAGGACGGACAGGGGGCATGAACGAGCAGTACTTC.

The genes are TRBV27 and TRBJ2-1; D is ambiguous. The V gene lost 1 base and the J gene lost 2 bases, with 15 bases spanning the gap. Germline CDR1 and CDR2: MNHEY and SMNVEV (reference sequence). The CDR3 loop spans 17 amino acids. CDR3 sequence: CASSLLLRIGAYNEQFF. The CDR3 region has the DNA TGTGCCAGCAGTTTATTATTGAGGATTGGGGCCTACAATGAGCAGTTCTTC.

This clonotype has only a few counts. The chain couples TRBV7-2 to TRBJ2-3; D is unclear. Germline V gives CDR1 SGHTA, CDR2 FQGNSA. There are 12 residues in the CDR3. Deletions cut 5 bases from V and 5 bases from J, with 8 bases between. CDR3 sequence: CASSRLRDTQYF. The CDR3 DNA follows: TGTGCCAGCAGCCGGCTTCGAGATACGCAGTATTTT.

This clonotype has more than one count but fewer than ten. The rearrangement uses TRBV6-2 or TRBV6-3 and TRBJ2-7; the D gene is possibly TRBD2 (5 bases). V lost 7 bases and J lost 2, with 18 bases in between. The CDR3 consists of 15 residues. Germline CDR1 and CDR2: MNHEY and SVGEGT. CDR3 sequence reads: CASTRPSHVPYEQYF. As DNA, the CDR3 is TGTGCCAGCACCCGGCCTAGCCACGTTCCCTACGAGCAGTACTTC.

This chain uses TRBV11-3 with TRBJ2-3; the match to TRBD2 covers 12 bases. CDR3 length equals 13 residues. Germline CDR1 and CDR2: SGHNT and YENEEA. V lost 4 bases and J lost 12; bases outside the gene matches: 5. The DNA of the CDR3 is TGTGCCAGCAGCTCAAGACTAGCGGGGGTCCAGTATTTT. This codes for CASSSRLAGVQYF.